Following are 28 T cell receptor beta chains from one sample sequenced in a study of beta chain features in type 1 diabetes. Expressed TCRB transcripts were sequenced, since all the RNA that had been isolated was reverse transcribed. Clones were read by immunoSEQ multiplex PCR, and TCRdb kept only the in-frame ones, dropping some. The sample lists hundreds of thousands of clones; roughly 17% were seen once. Sequencing was carried out using naive CD4+ T cells from blood. The receptor set was obtained from a young woman in good health.

V gene TRBV15 combines with J gene TRBJ2-2; D could derive from TRBD1 or TRBD2 (6 bases each). The V end was cut by 0 bases, the J end by 5 bases, with 10 bases between. Germline assignment: CDR1 LNHNV and CDR2 YYDKDF (reference sequence). CDR3 length equals 15 residues. The CDR3 nucleotides read TGTGCCACCAGCAGAGATCGGGGGCGGACCGGGGAGCTGTTTTTT. Translated, it gives CATSRDRGRTGELFF.

A few counts support this clone. The chain joins TRBV5-4 to TRBJ1-1, with 8 bases matching TRBD1. Germline V gives CDR1 SGHNT, CDR2 YYREEE (reference sequence). CDR3 length: 14 residues. Trimming took 3 bases from V and 5 from J; bases not matched to a gene: 6. The CDR3 nucleotides read TGTGCCAGCAGCTACCGGACAGGGCGAACTGAAGCTTTCTTT. It yields the protein CASSYRTGRTEAFF.

This clone occurred a few times. The chain uses TRBV10-3 and TRBJ2-7; D remains ambiguous. CDR3 size: 10 residues. V lost 6 bases, J lost 3 bases, and 3 bases lay in between. Germline loops: CDR1 ENHRY, CDR2 SYGVKD. CDR3 amino acids: CAIRVYEQYF. In nucleotides, the CDR3 is TGTGCCATCAGGGTCTACGAGCAGTACTTC.

This chain joins TRBV4-2 and TRBJ1-2; D not certain. V lost 0 bases, J lost 8 bases, and 10 bases lay in between. Germline CDR1 is LGHNA and CDR2 is YNFKEQ. The length of the CDR3 is 13 residues. The CDR3, as DNA: TGTGCCAGCAGCCAAGAGGGAGGATGGGGCTACACCTTC. The encoded protein is CASSQEGGWGYTF.

The rearrangement links TRBV5-1 to TRBJ2-7, with TRBD1 as a possible D gene (5 bases). Germline V gene data show CDR1 as SGHRS and CDR2 as YFSETQ. CDR3 length: 13 residues. Trimming cost V 0 bases and J 7 bases, with 11 bases left between them. DNA of the CDR3: TGCGCCAGCAGCTTGGGACAGCCTGCGGAGCAGTACTTC. It encodes CASSLGQPAEQYF.

This clone came up a few times. The chain employs TRBV2 and TRBJ2-7; D remains ambiguous. Germline values: CDR1 SNHLY, CDR2 FYNNEI. The CDR3 contains 14 residues. Trimming took 3 bases from V and 3 from J, leaving 12 bases between them. This CDR3 reads CASSEGSIRYEQYF. The CDR3 DNA follows: TGTGCCAGCAGTGAGGGCAGTATCCGCTACGAGCAGTACTTC. Filled out from reference TRBV2 and TRBJ2-7, the complete variable domain reads EPEVTQTPSHQVTQMGQEVILRCVPISNHLYFYWYRQILGQKVEFLVSFYNNEISEKSEIFDDQFSVERPDGSNFTLKIRSTKLEDSAMYFCASSEGSIRYEQYFGPGTRLTVT.

This clone was recorded only once. V is TRBV6-5 and J is TRBJ1-4; D is possibly TRBD1 (6 bases). This CDR3 has 16 amino acids. The V end lost 0 bases, the J end lost 5 bases, and 13 bases lay between the germline ends. Germline V gives CDR1 MNHEY, CDR2 SVGAGI. CDR3 protein: CASSYSGGGVNEKLFF. The CDR3 nucleotides read TGTGCCAGCAGTTACTCCGGGGGCGGGGTAAATGAAAAACTGTTTTTT.

The rearrangement joins TRBV18 to TRBJ2-3; D remains ambiguous. The CDR3 spans 15 residues. V lost 3 bases, J lost 0 bases, and 10 bases lay in between. The V gene's germline CDR1 is KGHSH and CDR2 LQKENI. The CDR3 nucleotides are TGTGCCAGCTCACCTTCGTCATTTAGCACAGATACGCAGTATTTT. Encoded protein: CASSPSSFSTDTQYF. The complete variable domain, with remaining parts taken from reference TRBV18 and TRBJ2-3, reads NAGVMQNPRHLVRRRGQEARLRCSPMKGHSHVYWYRQLPEEGLKFMVYLQKENIIDESGMPKERFSAEFPKEGPSILRIQQVVRGDSAAYFCASSPSSFSTDTQYFGPGTRLTVL.

This clone was detected a few times. One end of the junction fails to match germline, which may point to a read error. The chain is built from TRBV19 and TRBJ2-7; D call uncertain. This CDR3 is built from 13 residues. The germline gives CDR1 LNHDA, CDR2 SQIVND (reference sequence). The DNA of the CDR3 is TGTGCCAGTAGTATACGTATCTCCGACGAGCAGTACTTC. Translated: CASSIRISDEQYF.

This clone was found a few times. The chain combines TRBV5-6 with TRBJ2-1; 7 nucleotides agree with TRBD2. Losses at the gene ends were 4 bases for V and 10 bases for J; bases not matched to a gene: 5. Per the germline V gene, CDR1 is SGHDT and CDR2 is YYEEEE. This CDR3 spans 12 amino acids. The CDR3 DNA is TGTGCCAGCAGCACCGGAGCGGGAGAGCAGTTCTTC. Translation gives CASSTGAGEQFF.

In regard to this clone: This CDR3 is also generated by other DNA sequences in the sample. The chain links TRBV2 to TRBJ2-7; D is uncertain. The CDR3 covers 12 residues. Trimming pared 4 bases from V and 0 bases from J, leaving 4 bases between. CDR1 and CDR2 (germline): SNHLY, FYNNEI. The CDR3 reads CASSVSSYEQYF. As DNA, the CDR3 is TGTGCCAGCAGTGTGAGCTCCTACGAGCAGTACTTC.

This clone occurred a few times. The CDR3 spells CASSVAQSTDTQYF. For the CDR3, the DNA is TGCGCCAGCAGCGTCGCTCAAAGCACAGATACGCAGTATTTT. V gene TRBV5-1 combines with J gene TRBJ2-3, with no clear D. The CDR3 totals 14 residues. The germline V gene has CDR1 SGHRS and CDR2 YFSETQ. Trimming pared 4 bases from V and 0 bases from J, leaving 9 bases between.

The chain carries TRBV4-2 and TRBJ2-1; D remains unclear. Germline V gene sequence: CDR1 LGHNA, CDR2 YNFKEQ. The length of the CDR3 is 16 residues. V dropped 3 bases and J dropped 7 bases, with 19 bases sitting between them. The CDR3 reads CASSQRSGPLANEQFF. The CDR3, as DNA: TGTGCCAGCAGCCAGAGAAGTGGGCCTCTGGCTAATGAGCAGTTCTTC.

The CDR3 region has the DNA TGTGCCAGCAGCTTGGGACAGGGGACGGATAACTACGAGCAGTACTTC. Its translation is CASSLGQGTDNYEQYF. The chain carries TRBV7-9 and TRBJ2-7, with 10 bases aligning to TRBD1. The CDR3 length is 16 residues. V was pared by 3 bases and J by 3 bases, with 8 bases of the junction left unmatched. Germline CDR1 reads SEHNR; CDR2 reads FQNEAQ (reference sequence).

This clone was picked up a small number of times. The chain couples TRBV7-2 to TRBJ1-1, with D maybe TRBD1 (5 bases). There are 13 residues in the CDR3. Germline assignment: CDR1 SGHTA and CDR2 FQGNSA. The V gene lost 5 bases and the J gene lost 8 bases, with 15 bases spanning the gap. CDR3 nucleotide sequence: TGTGCCAGCAGCACGCCGGGACCGAGAGAAGCTTTCTTT. Translated: CASSTPGPREAFF. Supplemented by reference TRBV7-2 and TRBJ1-1, the full variable domain reads GAGVSQSPSNKVTEKGKDVELRCDPISGHTALYWYRQSLGQGLEFLIYFQGNSAPDKSGLPSDRFSAERTGGSVSTLTIQRTQQEDSAVYLCASSTPGPREAFFGQGTRLTVV.

This clone was detected a few times. This chain connects TRBV23-1 to TRBJ2-1, with 9 positions matching TRBD1. TRBV23-1 belongs to the ORF category, with a function that is uncertain. This CDR3 has 17 amino acids. The V and J ends lost 3 bases and 4 bases, in that order; junction bases with no gene match: 10. CDR3 amino acids: CASSQSLQGAIYNEQFF. The CDR3 DNA is TGCGCCAGCAGTCAGTCCCTACAGGGGGCAATATACAATGAGCAGTTCTTC.

The chain employs TRBV10-3 and TRBJ2-1, with 7 nucleotides matching TRBD2. V was clipped by 2 bases and J by 7 bases; unmatched bases: 11. CDR3 length: 16 amino acids. Germline V lookup: CDR1 ENHRY, CDR2 SYGVKD. In DNA form, the CDR3 reads TGTGCCATCAGTGAGGAGCCCGGGACTACAAATAATGAGCAGTTCTTC. Protein product: CAISEEPGTTNNEQFF.

J is TRBJ2-3 and V is TRBV15, with TRBD2 matching 9 bases. J lost 4 bases, V lost 6 bases, and 8 bases had no gene match. This CDR3 has 15 residues. From germline, CDR1 is LNHNV and CDR2 YYDKDF (reference sequence). CDR3 coding DNA: TGTGCCACCAGGCATAGCGGGAGTAGGGCAGATACGCAGTATTTT. Residues: CATRHSGSRADTQYF.

This clone was observed a handful of times. The chain links TRBV29-1 to TRBJ2-3; either TRBD1 or TRBD2 may fit D (5 bases each). V was shortened by 2 bases and J by 1 base, with 13 bases between the two germline ends. The CDR3 loop spans 15 amino acids. CDR1 is SQVTM, CDR2 ANQGSEA, per germline. DNA of the CDR3: TGCAGCGTTGAACGAGGTGGGACCGGCACAGATACGCAGTATTTT. Protein product: CSVERGGTGTDTQYF.

The chain combines TRBV4-1 with TRBJ2-5; D uncertain. The V end was cut by 0 bases, the J end by 4 bases, with 3 bases between. Looked up from germline, CDR1 is MGHRA and CDR2 is YSYEKL. The CDR3 spans 12 residues. CDR3 region: CASSQEGETQYF. CDR3 coding DNA: TGCGCCAGCAGCCAAGAGGGAGAGACCCAGTACTTC.

In DNA, the CDR3 is TGTGCCAGCAGCTTGGATTACTCTGCGGGACGGGTAGGGGCCAACGTCCTGACTTTC. Translation: CASSLDYSAGRVGANVLTF. This chain joins TRBV5-8 and TRBJ2-6; tentatively, D is TRBD2 (6 bases). Germline V lookup: CDR1 SGHTS, CDR2 YDEGEE. Trimming shortened V by 0 bases and J by 4 bases, and 20 bases separated the two germline ends. The CDR3 is 19 amino acids.

V gene TRBV10-3 combines with J gene TRBJ1-1, with 12 bases matching TRBD1. V lost 10 bases and J lost 6; bases outside the gene matches: 9. This CDR3 is built from 14 residues. Germline values: CDR1 ENHRY, CDR2 SYGVKD. CDR3 DNA sequence: TGTGCCACGGGACAGGGGGCGTCTAGTGCTGAAGCTTTCTTT. The encoded protein is CATGQGASSAEAFF.

The chain recombines TRBV28 with TRBJ1-5; unclear D gene. Trimming took off 7 bases at V and 4 bases at J, with 8 bases between the two ends. Germline V gives CDR1 MDHEN, CDR2 SYDVKM. This CDR3 has 12 residues. CDR3 residues: CASTRTNQPQHF. The CDR3 DNA follows: TGTGCCAGCACGCGGACGAATCAGCCCCAGCATTTT.

This chain joins TRBV15 and TRBJ1-5; tentatively, D is TRBD1 (6 bases). The CDR3 is 14 amino acids. The V and J ends lost 1 base and 6 bases respectively, with 10 bases between them. The germline gives CDR1 LNHNV, CDR2 YYDKDF (reference sequence). CDR3: CATSRVGGTQPQHF. As DNA, the CDR3 is TGTGCCACCAGCAGAGTTGGGGGCACTCAGCCCCAGCATTTT.

The J gene is TRBJ2-7, the V gene TRBV28, with 10 bases aligning to TRBD1. V trimming: 6 bases; J trimming: 7 bases; junction bases outside the gene matches: 9. Per germline, CDR1 MDHEN and CDR2 SYDVKM. CDR3 length: 14 amino acids. In DNA form, the CDR3 reads TGTGCCAGCAGAAACCCCGGGACAGGGGTGGAGCAGTACTTC. Translated, it gives CASRNPGTGVEQYF.

This clone was seen more than once but under ten times. The J gene is TRBJ2-5, the V gene TRBV9; 7 positions agree with TRBD1. Per germline, CDR1 SGDLS and CDR2 YYNGEE. The V segment lost 4 bases and the J segment 7 bases; nucleotides outside the gene matches: 7. This CDR3 comprises 13 residues. The CDR3 DNA reads as TGTGCCAGCAGCCAGGGACAGTCCGGGACCCAGTACTTC. Protein: CASSQGQSGTQYF. Full variable domain (rest looked up from reference TRBV9 and TRBJ2-5): DSGVTQTPKHLITATGQRVTLRCSPRSGDLSVYWYQQSLDQGLQFLIQYYNGEERAKGNILERFSAQQFPDLHSELNLSSLELGDSALYFCASSQGQSGTQYFGPGTRLLVL.

This rearrangement joins TRBV9 to TRBJ1-5; TRBD1 agrees at 8 bases. The CDR3 sequence is 14 residues long. V was clipped by 3 bases and J by 6 bases; unmatched bases: 5. Germline CDR1 SGDLS, CDR2 YYNGEE. The CDR3 nucleotides read TGTGCCAGCAGCGCCGGACAGGGCGGTCAGCCCCAGCATTTT. Translated: CASSAGQGGQPQHF.

The V and J genes are TRBV11-2 and TRBJ2-1, with D perhaps matching TRBD1 or TRBD2 (6 bases each). Germline CDR1 is SGHAT and CDR2 is FQNNGV. The V gene lost 5 bases and the J gene lost 0 bases, with 11 bases spanning the gap. The CDR3 has 15 amino acids. CDR3 sequence: CASSTGANSYNEQFF. CDR3 sequence (DNA): TGTGCCAGCAGCACGGGGGCGAACTCCTACAATGAGCAGTTCTTC.